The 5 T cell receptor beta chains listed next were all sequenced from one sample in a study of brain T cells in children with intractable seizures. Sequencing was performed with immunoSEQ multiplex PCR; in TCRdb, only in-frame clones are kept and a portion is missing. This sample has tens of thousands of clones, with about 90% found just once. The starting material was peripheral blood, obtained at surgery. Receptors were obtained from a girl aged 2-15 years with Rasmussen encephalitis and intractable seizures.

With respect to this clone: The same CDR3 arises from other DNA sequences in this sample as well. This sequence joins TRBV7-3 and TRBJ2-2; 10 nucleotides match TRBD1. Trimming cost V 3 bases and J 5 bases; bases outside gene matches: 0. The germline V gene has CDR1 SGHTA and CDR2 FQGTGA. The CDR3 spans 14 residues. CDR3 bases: TGTGCCAGCAGCTTGGACAGGGGGACCGGGGAGCTGTTTTTT. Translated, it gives CASSLDRGTGELFF.

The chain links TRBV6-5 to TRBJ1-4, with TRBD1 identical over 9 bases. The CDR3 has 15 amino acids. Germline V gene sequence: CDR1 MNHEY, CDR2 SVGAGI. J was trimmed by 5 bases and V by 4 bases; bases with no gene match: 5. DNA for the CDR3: TGTGCCAGCAGTTCCTGGACAGGGGTAAATGAAAAACTGTTTTTT. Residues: CASSSWTGVNEKLFF.

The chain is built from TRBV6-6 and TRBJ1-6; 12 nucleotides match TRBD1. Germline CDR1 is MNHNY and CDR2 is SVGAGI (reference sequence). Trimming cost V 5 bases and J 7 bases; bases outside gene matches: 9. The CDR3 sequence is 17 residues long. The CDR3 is CASSRGQGASLNSPLHF. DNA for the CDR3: TGTGCCAGCAGTCGGGGACAGGGGGCTTCTTTGAATTCACCCCTCCACTTT.

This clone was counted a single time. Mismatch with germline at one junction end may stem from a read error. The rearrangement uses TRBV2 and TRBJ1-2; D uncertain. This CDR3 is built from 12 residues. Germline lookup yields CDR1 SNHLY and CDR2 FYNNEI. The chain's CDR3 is CASREGLGGYTF. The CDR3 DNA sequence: TGTGCCAGCAGGGAAGGGCTGGGGGGCTACACCTTC.

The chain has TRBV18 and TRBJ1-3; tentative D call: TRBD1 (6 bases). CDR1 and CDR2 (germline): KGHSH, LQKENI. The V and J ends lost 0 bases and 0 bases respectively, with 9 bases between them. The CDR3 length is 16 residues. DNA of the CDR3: TGTGCCAGCTCACCACCGACAGGCCTCTCTGGAAACACCATATATTTT. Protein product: CASSPPTGLSGNTIYF. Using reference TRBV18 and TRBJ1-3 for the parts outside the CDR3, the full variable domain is NAGVMQNPRHLVRRRGQEARLRCSPMKGHSHVYWYRQLPEEGLKFMVYLQKENIIDESGMPKERFSAEFPKEGPSILRIQQVVRGDSAAYFCASSPPTGLSGNTIYFGEGSWLTVV.